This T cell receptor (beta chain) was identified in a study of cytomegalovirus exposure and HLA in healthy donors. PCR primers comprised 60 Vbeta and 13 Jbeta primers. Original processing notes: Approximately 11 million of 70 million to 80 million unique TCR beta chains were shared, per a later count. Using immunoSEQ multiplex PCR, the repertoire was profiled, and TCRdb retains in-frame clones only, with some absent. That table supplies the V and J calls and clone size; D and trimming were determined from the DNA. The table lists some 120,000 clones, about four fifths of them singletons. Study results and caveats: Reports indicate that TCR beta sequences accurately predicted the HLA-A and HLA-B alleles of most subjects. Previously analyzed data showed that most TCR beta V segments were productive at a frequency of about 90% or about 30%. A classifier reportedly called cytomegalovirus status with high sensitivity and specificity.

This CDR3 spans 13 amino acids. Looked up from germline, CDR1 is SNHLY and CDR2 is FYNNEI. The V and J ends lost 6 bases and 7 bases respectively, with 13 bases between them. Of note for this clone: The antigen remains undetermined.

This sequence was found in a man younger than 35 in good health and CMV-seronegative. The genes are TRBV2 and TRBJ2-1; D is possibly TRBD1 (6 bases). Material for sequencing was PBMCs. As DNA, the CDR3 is TGTGCCAGCAGCGATACAGGGTTGAATGAGCAGTTCTTC. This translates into CASSDTGLNEQFF.